This T cell receptor (beta chain) was captured in a study of blood T cell repertoires in COVID-19. In its sample, this clone was seen a few times. V gave up 6 bases and J gave up 4 bases; unmatched junction bases: 5. The CDR3 consists of 13 residues. Germline assignment: CDR1 SQVTM and CDR2 ANQGSEA. Original processing notes: Amplification from reference gene primers served as the basis for estimated nucleated cell counts. The repertoire was sequenced with immunoSEQ multiplex PCR; TCRdb's copy has only in-frame clones and lacks some. V and J calls and clone size are copied from that table; D and trimming were computed from the DNA. The sample has tens of thousands of clones, 70% to 80% seen once; the top ten hold approximately 12%.

The sequence was obtained from a human donor in a cohort sampled during active COVID-19. The chain is built from TRBV29-1 and TRBJ1-3; 8 bases line up with TRBD1. The sequenced material came from peripheral blood. In DNA, the CDR3 is TGCAGCGTCGGACAGGGCGGGGGAAACACCATATATTTT. Protein sequence: CSVGQGGGNTIYF.